Listed here are 7 T cell receptor beta chains from one sample, sequenced in a study of blood T cell repertoires in COVID-19 (dated by TCRdb to 2018 to 2021). Preparation of the library involved the immunoSEQ multiplex PCR assay. TCRdb limited this immuneACCESS table to in-frame rearrangements with V and J called. A share of clones is missing; checked studies link under half to unresolved V genes, and the rest is unexplained. The sample table contains approximately 230,000 clones; only one count was recorded for around 80% of them. The ten biggest clones cover approximately 6% of the sample. Sequenced input: peripheral blood. These receptor sequences come from a man older than 75 with acute or convalescent COVID-19.

This clone was observed once. The chain combines TRBV28 with TRBJ2-2, with TRBD2 matching 13 bases. The CDR3 is 16 residues long. Germline V gene sequence: CDR1 MDHEN, CDR2 SYDVKM. After removal of 5 bases from V and 3 bases from J, the junction contained 3 bases not matched to a gene. This CDR3 is CASSLTSGGDTGELFF. In DNA form, the CDR3 reads TGTGCCAGCAGTCTAACTAGCGGGGGGGACACCGGGGAGCTGTTTTTT.

The J gene is TRBJ2-1, the V gene TRBV21-1; TRBD2 is the table's D call and was not checked against the DNA. TRBV21-1 is tagged as a pseudogene. The CDR3 is 16 amino acids. The DNA for the CDR3 is TGTGCCAGCAGCAAGAACTATACCGGGGTTCCCAATGAGCAGTTCTTC. Translated, it gives CASSKNYTGVPNEQFF.

This chain links TRBV29-1 with TRBJ1-1, with no clear D. CDR1 is SQVTM, CDR2 ANQGSEA, per germline. The V end lost 0 bases, the J end lost 1 base, and 6 bases lay between the germline ends. CDR3 length: 13 amino acids. This CDR3 is CSVEDSQNTEAFF. CDR3 in DNA: TGCAGCGTTGAAGATTCACAGAACACTGAAGCTTTCTTT.

The V and J genes are TRBV7-3 and TRBJ2-2; a possible D gene is TRBD2 (7 bases). The germline V and J ends were trimmed by 7 bases and 4 bases, with 22 bases remaining between them. This CDR3 comprises 17 residues. CDR1 is SGHTA, CDR2 FQGTGA, per germline. CDR3 sequence (DNA): TGTGCCAGCACCCGAACGTTTGGGGGGGGCGGCACCGGGGAGCTGTTTTTT. It translates to CASTRTFGGGGTGELFF.

For the CDR3, the DNA is TGTGCCAGCAGCTACAGGGGCGGGGAAGAGACCCAGTACTTC. As protein: CASSYRGGEETQYF. The chain recombines TRBV7-9 with TRBJ2-5, with D perhaps TRBD1 (7 bases). CDR3 size: 14 residues. Trimming removed 4 bases from V and 3 bases from J, with 12 bases in between. Looked up from germline, CDR1 is SEHNR and CDR2 is FQNEAQ (reference sequence).

The V gene is TRBV9, the J gene TRBJ1-2; a possible D gene is TRBD1 (6 bases). The V gene's germline CDR1 is SGDLS and CDR2 YYNGEE. CDR3 length: 13 residues. With 4 bases removed from V and 6 bases from J, the gap between germline ends came to 13 bases. The CDR3 region has the DNA TGTGCCAGCAGCCACGGACAGCCTGATGGCTACACCTTC. Amino acid sequence: CASSHGQPDGYTF. The full variable domain, completed using reference TRBV9 and TRBJ1-2, is DSGVTQTPKHLITATGQRVTLRCSPRSGDLSVYWYQQSLDQGLQFLIQYYNGEERAKGNILERFSAQQFPDLHSELNLSSLELGDSALYFCASSHGQPDGYTFGSGTRLTVV.

The rearrangement joins TRBV6-6 to TRBJ2-6, with D perhaps TRBD2 (7 bases). The V end lost 5 bases, the J end lost 0 bases, and 17 bases lay between the germline ends. CDR3 length: 18 amino acids. The germline gives CDR1 MNHNY, CDR2 SVGAGI (reference sequence). CDR3 region: CASSRRGAIGSGANVLTF. The DNA of the CDR3 is TGTGCCAGCAGTCGACGGGGGGCCATCGGCTCTGGGGCCAACGTCCTGACTTTC.